This T cell receptor (beta chain) was retrieved from a study of T cell changes during pregnancy in multiple sclerosis. This clone occurred once. Profiled with immunoSEQ multiplex PCR; TCRdb holds only in-frame clones, not every one. The table records approximately 38,000 clones, 92% of them present only once. The CDR3 spans 14 residues. The V and J ends lost 0 bases and 9 bases, in that order; junction bases with no gene match: 6. Germline CDR1 and CDR2: SGDLS and YYNGEE. This receptor was taken from a female donor with multiple sclerosis, enrolled in a pregnancy study. This rearrangement joins TRBV9 to TRBJ2-1, with TRBD2 identical over 7 bases. The sample here was CD8+ T cells from peripheral blood mononuclear cells, taken in the third trimester of pregnancy. CDR3 bases: TGTGCCAGCAGCGTAGCTACGGGAGGCACTGAGCAGTTCTTC. This sequence encodes CASSVATGGTEQFF. The whole variable domain, remainder taken from reference TRBV9 and TRBJ2-1, is DSGVTQTPKHLITATGQRVTLRCSPRSGDLSVYWYQQSLDQGLQFLIQYYNGEERAKGNILERFSAQQFPDLHSELNLSSLELGDSALYFCASSVATGGTEQFFGPGTRLTVL.